What follows are 2 T cell receptor beta chains derived from one specimen sequenced in a study of T cell responses to AZD1222 COVID-19 vaccine. The table came from immunoSEQ multiplex PCR; TCRdb's copy has only in-frame clones and leaves some out. The table has some 140,000 clones, over 90% seen once. Sequencing used peripheral blood, obtained on day 0 of AZD1222 vaccination. Receptors were obtained from an adult in good health.

This chain connects TRBV19 to TRBJ2-2; TRBD1 aligns across 7 bases. Germline CDR1 is LNHDA and CDR2 is SQIVND (reference sequence). V lost 7 bases to trimming and J lost 0 bases; unmatched junction nucleotides: 11. This CDR3 spans 17 amino acids. CDR3 in DNA: TGTGCCAGTACCCCTCTTCGGGGACAGTCGAACACCGGGGAGCTGTTTTTT. Amino acid sequence: CASTPLRGQSNTGELFF.

The chain couples TRBV11-2 to TRBJ1-4; D remains unclear. This CDR3 is 16 amino acids long. Germline lookup yields CDR1 SGHAT and CDR2 FQNNGV. V lost 6 bases, J lost 0 bases, and 14 bases lay in between. The DNA of the CDR3 is TGTGCCAGCAGTTTTAGCCGTTTAGCAACTAATGAAAAACTGTTTTTT. Translation gives CASSFSRLATNEKLFF.